One sample yielded the 25 T cell receptor beta chains listed below, sequenced in a study of blood T cell repertoires in COVID-19. TCRdb's table, derived via immunoSEQ multiplex PCR, lists solely in-frame clones and lacks some. The profile shows about 260,000 clones, 84% of them singletons. The specimen was peripheral blood. The receptors shown here come from a woman aged 40 to 55 who had recovered from COVID-19.

The V and J genes are TRBV5-4 and TRBJ1-2; D unclear. V was trimmed by 0 bases and J by 6 bases, leaving 9 bases between them. This CDR3 comprises 13 residues. Germline assignment: CDR1 SGHNT and CDR2 YYREEE (reference sequence). The CDR3 region is CASSLAGGDGYTF. CDR3 coding DNA: TGTGCCAGCAGCTTGGCGGGAGGAGATGGCTACACCTTC.

The rearrangement joins TRBV6-5 to TRBJ1-6; D may be TRBD1 (5 bases). Trimming cost V 2 bases and J 8 bases, with 7 bases left between them. The CDR3 is made up of 13 amino acids. Per the germline V gene, CDR1 is MNHEY and CDR2 is SVGAGI. The CDR3 sequence is CASSYDRDSPLHF. CDR3 coding DNA: TGTGCCAGCAGTTACGACAGAGATTCACCCCTCCACTTT.

The gene calls are TRBV6-5 and TRBJ2-7, with D possibly TRBD1 on 6 matching bases. Trimming left V 4 bases short and J 2 bases short, with 9 bases between. Germline CDR1 reads MNHEY; CDR2 reads SVGAGI. CDR3 length: 13 residues. The CDR3 DNA follows: TGTGCCAGCAGTTTCCGACAGGCCTACGAGCAGTACTTC. Translation gives CASSFRQAYEQYF.

The rearrangement links TRBV27 to TRBJ2-7; TRBD1 matches at 8 bases. CDR3 length: 15 amino acids. Germline V gives CDR1 MNHEY, CDR2 SMNVEV (reference sequence). Losses at the gene ends were 0 bases for V and 2 bases for J; bases not matched to a gene: 3. Here the CDR3 reads CASSLSPDRAYEQYF. The CDR3 coding sequence is TGTGCCAGCAGTTTATCCCCGGACAGGGCCTACGAGCAGTACTTC.

The rearrangement links TRBV4-1 to TRBJ1-5; tentatively, D is TRBD1 (6 bases). The length of the CDR3 is 16 residues. Germline V gene data show CDR1 as MGHRA and CDR2 as YSYEKL. The V gene lost 4 bases and the J gene lost 1 base, with 14 bases spanning the gap. CDR3 sequence reads: CASSPGGRGSNQPQHF. Written as DNA, the CDR3 is TGCGCCAGCAGCCCGGGGGGGCGGGGGAGCAATCAGCCCCAGCATTTT.

This clone was detected a few times. The rearrangement links TRBV11-3 to TRBJ1-1; 8 bases agree with TRBD1. The trim removed 5 bases at V and 5 bases at J, leaving 4 bases unmatched. The CDR3 runs 13 residues. Germline lookup yields CDR1 SGHNT and CDR2 YENEEA. The CDR3 loop is CASSAQGVTEAFF. The CDR3 DNA reads as TGTGCCAGCAGCGCACAGGGGGTGACTGAAGCTTTCTTT.

J is TRBJ1-4 and V is TRBV5-5, with D hard to call. The germline V and J ends were trimmed by 3 bases and 4 bases, with 10 bases remaining between them. Germline lookup yields CDR1 SGHKS and CDR2 YYEKEE (reference sequence). The CDR3 extends over 14 amino acids. The DNA for the CDR3 is TGTGCCAGCAGCTCCCTATCGGGTAATGAAAAACTGTTTTTT. Translated: CASSSLSGNEKLFF.

V and J are TRBV12-3 or TRBV12-4 and TRBJ2-7, with D perhaps matching TRBD1 (5 bases). The CDR3 length is 11 residues. Trimming took 6 bases from V and 7 from J, leaving 10 bases between them. CDR3 amino acids: CASRGAGEQYF. For the CDR3, the DNA is TGTGCCAGCAGAGGGGCAGGTGAGCAGTACTTC.

The J gene is TRBJ2-3, the V gene TRBV7-3; a possible D gene is TRBD2 (6 bases). This CDR3 has 17 residues. Trimming shortened V by 5 bases and J by 2 bases, and 20 bases separated the two germline ends. CDR1 is SGHTA, CDR2 FQGTGA, per germline. This CDR3 is CASSLGPQAGDTDTQYF. CDR3 DNA sequence: TGTGCCAGCAGCCTGGGGCCTCAAGCGGGCGACACAGATACGCAGTATTTT.

Here the CDR3 DNA reads TGTGCCAGCAGCCGAGTCCCGGGACAGCTAGATACGCAGTATTTT. Protein sequence: CASSRVPGQLDTQYF. The V gene is TRBV6-5, the J gene TRBJ2-3; 7 nucleotides agree with TRBD1. This CDR3 contains 15 residues. Germline V gene sequence: CDR1 MNHEY, CDR2 SVGAGI. V shed 6 bases and J 5 bases; nucleotides not matched to a gene: 11.

This chain connects TRBV2 to TRBJ1-3, with a tentative D call TRBD1 (6 bases). Germline loops: CDR1 SNHLY, CDR2 FYNNEI. The CDR3 runs to 15 residues. The ends were cut back, 6 bases at V and 3 bases at J, with 15 bases in the middle. DNA for the CDR3: TGTGCCAGCAGCAGTACAGGGATAGGTGGAAACACCATATATTTT. Protein product: CASSSTGIGGNTIYF. The complete variable domain, with remaining parts taken from reference TRBV2 and TRBJ1-3, reads EPEVTQTPSHQVTQMGQEVILRCVPISNHLYFYWYRQILGQKVEFLVSFYNNEISEKSEIFDDQFSVERPDGSNFTLKIRSTKLEDSAMYFCASSSTGIGGNTIYFGEGSWLTVV.

This clone appeared a single time. The chain carries TRBV7-9 and TRBJ1-2; D is unresolved. Germline CDR1 and CDR2: SEHNR and FQNEAQ (reference sequence). Between the trimmed V and J ends, which lost 1 base and 5 bases, there was a span of 8 bases. This CDR3 has 13 residues. The CDR3 coding sequence is TGTGCCAGCAGCTTAGGAGAAGTTTATGGCTACACCTTC. It is translated as CASSLGEVYGYTF.

The J gene is TRBJ1-2, the V gene TRBV9; D is ambiguous. This CDR3 is 10 amino acids long. Germline V gene sequence: CDR1 SGDLS, CDR2 YYNGEE. The V end was cut by 4 bases, the J end by 14 bases, with 12 bases between. The CDR3 DNA follows: TGTGCCAGCAGCAGACTGACGCGTACCTTC. As protein: CASSRLTRTF.

The gene calls are TRBV24-1 and TRBJ1-2, with D maybe TRBD1 (6 bases). V was shortened by 4 bases and J by 2 bases, with 19 bases between the two germline ends. The germline V gene has CDR1 KGHDR and CDR2 SFDVKD. CDR3 size: 17 residues. CDR3 in DNA: TGTGCCACCAGTGAATCACCAAGTGGGGGCCAAAACTATGGCTACACCTTC. Its protein is CATSESPSGGQNYGYTF.

The V gene is TRBV5-1, the J gene TRBJ1-2; maybe TRBD1 (5 bases). From germline, CDR1 is SGHRS and CDR2 YFSETQ. The CDR3 has 15 amino acids. V lost 4 bases, J lost 1 base, and 14 bases lay in between. For the CDR3, the DNA is TGCGCCAGCAGCCCGGCGGGGGATTTTAACTATGGCTACACCTTC. Translating gives CASSPAGDFNYGYTF.

The rearrangement uses TRBV3-1 (or the pseudogene TRBV3-2) and TRBJ2-5, with a weak D call TRBD2 (5 bases). V lost 3 bases to trimming and J lost 4 bases, with 12 bases between them. Looked up from germline, CDR1 is LGHDT and CDR2 is YNNKEL (reference sequence). The CDR3 is made up of 14 amino acids. CDR3 in amino acids: CASSHLRRLETQYF. CDR3 nucleotide sequence: TGTGCCAGCAGCCATCTTCGGAGGTTAGAGACCCAGTACTTC.

This chain uses TRBV5-4 with TRBJ1-2; D possibly corresponds to TRBD1 (6 bases). Germline CDR1 SGHNT, CDR2 YYREEE (reference sequence). The CDR3 consists of 18 residues. The V and J ends lost 4 bases and 2 bases respectively, with 24 bases between them. DNA of the CDR3: TGTGCCAGCAGCACGAAACAGCTCCGGACAGCCGGCAACTATGGCTACACCTTC. The encoded protein is CASSTKQLRTAGNYGYTF. Filled out from reference TRBV5-4 and TRBJ1-2, the complete variable domain reads ETGVTQSPTHLIKTRGQQVTLRCSSQSGHNTVSWYQQALGQGPQFIFQYYREEENGRGNFPPRFSGLQFPNYSSELNVNALELDDSALYLCASSTKQLRTAGNYGYTFGSGTRLTVV.

The V gene is TRBV4-2, the J gene TRBJ1-1; the D is unclear. Between the trimmed V and J ends, which lost 1 base and 0 bases, there was a span of 12 bases. Germline CDR1 and CDR2: LGHNA and YNFKEQ. CDR3 size: 16 residues. This chain's CDR3 is CASSQVGRVMNTEAFF. The DNA for the CDR3 is TGTGCCAGCAGCCAAGTAGGGAGGGTGATGAACACTGAAGCTTTCTTT.

The V call is TRBV15, the J call TRBJ1-4; the D is unclear. The germline V gene has CDR1 LNHNV and CDR2 YYDKDF (reference sequence). There are 15 residues in the CDR3. V shed 5 bases and J shed 5 bases, with 15 bases lying between them. The CDR3 protein is CATSDSVTGNEKLFF. CDR3 coding DNA: TGTGCCACCAGCGATTCGGTGACGGGGAATGAAAAACTGTTTTTT.

This clone was seen only once. The rearrangement links TRBV5-1 to TRBJ2-7, with D perhaps matching TRBD1 (7 bases). CDR1 and CDR2 from the germline V gene are SGHRS and YFSETQ. Trimming pared 0 bases from V and 4 bases from J, leaving 14 bases between. CDR3 size: 15 residues. Written as DNA, the CDR3 is TGCGCCAGCAGCTTGGAGCAGGGGGGATATTACGAGCAGTACTTC. This encodes CASSLEQGGYYEQYF.

The V and J genes are TRBV5-5 and TRBJ2-1, with TRBD1 matching 7 bases. This CDR3 region has 12 residues. Germline trimming cut 4 bases from V and 10 bases from J; bases unmatched to any gene: 5. Germline CDR1 SGHKS, CDR2 YYEKEE (reference sequence). The CDR3 bases are TGTGCCAGCAGCCCGACAGGGTTCGAGCAGTTCTTC. It translates to CASSPTGFEQFF.

This chain connects TRBV6-5 to TRBJ1-2, with 10 bases aligning to TRBD1. Germline V gene lookup returns CDR1 MNHEY and CDR2 SVGAGI. The CDR3 is made up of 13 amino acids. After removal of 6 bases from V and 8 bases from J, the junction contained 6 bases not matched to a gene. The CDR3 DNA is TGTGCCAGCAGGATAGGACAGGGGGAAGGCTACACCTTC. Translation: CASRIGQGEGYTF.

This rearrangement joins TRBV6-4 to TRBJ2-5; no clear D. CDR1 and CDR2 (germline): MRHNA, SNTAGT. The CDR3 has 14 amino acids. Trimming shortened V by 7 bases and J by 4 bases, and 16 bases separated the two germline ends. The CDR3 region has the DNA TGTGCCAGCACCCCCGGGTCGGAGAGAGAGACCCAGTACTTC. It translates to CASTPGSERETQYF.

The V and J genes are TRBV25-1 and TRBJ2-2, with D uncertain. Per germline, CDR1 MGHDK and CDR2 SYGVNS. V was shortened by 4 bases and J by 7 bases, with 7 bases between the two germline ends. The CDR3 has 12 residues. CDR3 sequence (DNA): TGTGCCAGCAGTGCCTCAGGCGGGGAGCTGTTTTTT. Protein product: CASSASGGELFF.

The chain recombines TRBV9 with TRBJ2-7; tentatively, D is TRBD2 (5 bases). Looked up from germline, CDR1 is SGDLS and CDR2 is YYNGEE. V gave up 2 bases and J gave up 0 bases, with 6 bases separating them. This CDR3 comprises 13 residues. CDR3 DNA sequence: TGTGCCAGCAGCGTCGGGGACTCCTACGAGCAGTACTTC. As protein: CASSVGDSYEQYF.